This TCR beta chain derives from a study of blood T cell repertoires in COVID-19. Looking at the study overall: Recovered Cohort 3 donors showed two negative PCRs, clearance, or symptom resolution. COVID-19 samples collected from the United States, Italy and Spain covered acute and convalescent phases.

This clone was seen just once. Libraries were prepared by immunoSEQ multiplex PCR; TCRdb keeps only in-frame clonotypes and omits some of them. The repertoire holds around 300,000 clones, with more than 75% as singletons. V lost 0 bases to trimming and J lost 7 bases; unmatched junction nucleotides: 0. The CDR3 runs 14 residues. Germline CDR1 MNHEY, CDR2 SVGAGI. The sample comprised PBMCs or T cells enriched from blood (not recorded which). The clonotype originates from a woman between 55 and 75 years old in a cohort exposed to, infected with or recovered from COVID-19 (not recorded which). The chain uses TRBV6-5 and TRBJ1-5; 10 bases match TRBD1. The CDR3 is CASSYSGQGQPQHF. CDR3 in DNA: TGTGCCAGCAGTTACTCGGGACAGGGGCAGCCCCAGCATTTT.